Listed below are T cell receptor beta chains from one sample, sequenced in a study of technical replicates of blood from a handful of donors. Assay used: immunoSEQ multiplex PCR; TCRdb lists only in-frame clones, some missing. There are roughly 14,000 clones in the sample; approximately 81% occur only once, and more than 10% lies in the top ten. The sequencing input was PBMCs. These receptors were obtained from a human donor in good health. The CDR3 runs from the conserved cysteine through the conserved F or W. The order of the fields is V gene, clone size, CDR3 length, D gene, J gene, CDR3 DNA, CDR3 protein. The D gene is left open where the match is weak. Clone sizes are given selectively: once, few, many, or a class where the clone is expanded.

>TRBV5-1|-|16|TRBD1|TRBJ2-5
TGCGCCAGCAGCTTGGCCAAGGGACAGGGGCAAGAGACCCAGTACTTC
CASSLAKGQGQETQYF
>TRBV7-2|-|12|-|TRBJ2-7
TGTGCCAGCAGCTTAGTGTCCGGGGAGCAGTACTTC
CASSLVSGEQYF
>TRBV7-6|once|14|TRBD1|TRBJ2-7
TGTGCCAGCAGCTTAGAGGGACAGGGGTACGAGCAGTACTTC
CASSLEGQGYEQYF
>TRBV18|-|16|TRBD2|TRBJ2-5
TGTGCCAGCTCACCGAGGACTAGCGGGACACAAGAGACCCAGTACTTC
CASSPRTSGTQETQYF
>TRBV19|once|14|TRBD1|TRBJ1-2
TGTGCCAGTAGTGTGGACAGGGGCTCCTATGGCTACACCTTC
CASSVDRGSYGYTF
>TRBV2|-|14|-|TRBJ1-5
TGTGCCAGCAGCCCGGGACACTCTAATCAGCCCCAGCATTTT
CASSPGHSNQPQHF
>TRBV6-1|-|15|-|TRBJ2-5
TGTGCCAGCAGTGCCCAGTGGGGCCGACAAGAGACCCAGTACTTC
CASSAQWGRQETQYF
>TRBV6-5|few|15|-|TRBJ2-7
TGTGCCAGCAGTTACTCGAGTCAGGGGACCTACGAGCAGTACTTC
CASSYSSQGTYEQYF
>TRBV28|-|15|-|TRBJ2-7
TGTGCCAGCAGTTTGGCTAGCGAAGGGACCTACGAGCAGTACTTC
CASSLASEGTYEQYF
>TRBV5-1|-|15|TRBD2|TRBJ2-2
TGCGCCAGCAGCAAGACTAGCGGAACGACCGGGGAGCTGTTTTTT
CASSKTSGTTGELFF
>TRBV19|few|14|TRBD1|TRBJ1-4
TGTGCCAGTAGCGATGGACAGGCTTTTGAAAAACTGTTTTTT
CASSDGQAFEKLFF
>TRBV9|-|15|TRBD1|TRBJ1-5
TGTGCCAGCAGCGTAGACAGGGGTGACAATCAGCCCCAGCATTTT
CASSVDRGDNQPQHF
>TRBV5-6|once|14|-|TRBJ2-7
TGTGCCAGCAGCTGGGAGCCAAACCCCTACGAGCAGTACTTC
CASSWEPNPYEQYF
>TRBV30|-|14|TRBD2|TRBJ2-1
TGTGCCTGGATGGGCCGGGACTACCCAGATGAGCAGTTCTTC
CAWMGRDYPDEQFF
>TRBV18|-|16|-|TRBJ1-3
TGTGCCAGCTCACCCGGACAGACTAACTCTGGAAACACCATATATTTT
CASSPGQTNSGNTIYF
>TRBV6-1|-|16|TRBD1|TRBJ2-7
TGTGCCAGCAGTGAAGCGCAAGGGACAGGGAGCTACGAGCAGTACTTC
CASSEAQGTGSYEQYF
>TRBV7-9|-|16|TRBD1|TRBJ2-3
TGTGCCAGCAGCTTGGGGACAGGGGGCCGCACAGATACGCAGTATTTT
CASSLGTGGRTDTQYF
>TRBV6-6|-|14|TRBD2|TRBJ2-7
TGTGCCAGCAGGAGACTAGCGGGAGGATACGAGCAGTACTTC
CASRRLAGGYEQYF
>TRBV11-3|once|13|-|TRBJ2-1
TGTGCCAGCAGCCCACCCCGAGGTGGAGAGCAGTTCTTC
CASSPPRGGEQFF
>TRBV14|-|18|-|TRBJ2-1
TGTGCCAGCAGCCAAAATCCCGCGTCGCGACATGGCTACAATGAGCAGTTCTTC
CASSQNPASRHGYNEQFF
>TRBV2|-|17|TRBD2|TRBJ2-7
TGTGCCAGCAGTGATCTAGCGGGAGACATGGTGGTGAACGAGCAGTACTTC
CASSDLAGDMVVNEQYF
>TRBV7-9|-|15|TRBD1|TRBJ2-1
TGTGCCAGCAGCGAGACGGGACAGTCCTACAATGAGCAGTTCTTC
CASSETGQSYNEQFF
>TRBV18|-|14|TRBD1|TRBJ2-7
TGTGCCAGCTCACCACAGGACAGGGGGCCCCAGCAGTACTTC
CASSPQDRGPQQYF
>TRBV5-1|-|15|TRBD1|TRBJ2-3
TGCGCCAGCAGCTCACAGGGGTTTAGTACAGATACGCAGTATTTT
CASSSQGFSTDTQYF
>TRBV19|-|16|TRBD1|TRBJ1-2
TGTGCCAGTAGTACCTTCTCCGGGACAGGGGATGGTGGCTACACCTTC
CASSTFSGTGDGGYTF
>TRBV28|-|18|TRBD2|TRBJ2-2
TGTGCCAGCAGGAAAGGACTAGCGGGAGTGTTTAGCGCCGGGGAGCTGTTTTTT
CASRKGLAGVFSAGELFF
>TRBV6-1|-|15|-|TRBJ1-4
TGTGCCAGCAGTGAAAAACAGGGCCCTAGGGAAAAACTGTTTTTT
CASSEKQGPREKLFF
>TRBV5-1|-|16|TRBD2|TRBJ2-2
TGCGCCAGCAGCTACCTAGCGGCCCAGAACACCGGGGAGCTGTTTTTT
CASSYLAAQNTGELFF
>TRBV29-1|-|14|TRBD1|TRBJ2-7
TGCAGCGTTGTCCGGGACAGGGCTTTCCACGAGCAGTACTTC
CSVVRDRAFHEQYF
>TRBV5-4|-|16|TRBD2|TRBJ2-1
TGTGCCAGCAGCCTAACTAGCGGGAGACCCTACAATGAGCAGTTCTTC
CASSLTSGRPYNEQFF
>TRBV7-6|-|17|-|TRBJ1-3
TGTGCCAGCAGCAGCCCAAGTACGGGAGTCTCTGGAAACACCATATATTTT
CASSSPSTGVSGNTIYF
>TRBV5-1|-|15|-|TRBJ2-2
TGCGCCAGCAGCTTGCAGGGTGCCGAGACCGGGGAGCTGTTTTTT
CASSLQGAETGELFF
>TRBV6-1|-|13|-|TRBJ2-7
TGTGCCAGCAGTGAATTCGACAGCTACGAGCAGTACTTC
CASSEFDSYEQYF
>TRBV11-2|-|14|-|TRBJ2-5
TGTGCCAGCAGCTTAGATGAGGAGAGAGAGACCCAGTACTTC
CASSLDEERETQYF
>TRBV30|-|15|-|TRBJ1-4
TGTGCCTGGACGCCGCTTGGGGGCGTTAATGAAAAACTGTTTTTT
CAWTPLGGVNEKLFF
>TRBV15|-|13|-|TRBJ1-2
TGTGCCACCAGGAGCTACGGGGGCTATGGCTACACCTTC
CATRSYGGYGYTF
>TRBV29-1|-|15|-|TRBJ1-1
TGCAGCGTCTATTCCCTCTCGGGGGGAAACACTGAAGCTTTCTTT
CSVYSLSGGNTEAFF
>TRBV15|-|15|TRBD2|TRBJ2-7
TGTGCCACCAGCAGAGATCGGGGGACTAGTTCCGAGCAGTACTTC
CATSRDRGTSSEQYF
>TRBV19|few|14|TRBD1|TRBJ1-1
TGTGCCAGTAAGCCTCAGGGGGCGAACACTGAAGCTTTCTTT
CASKPQGANTEAFF
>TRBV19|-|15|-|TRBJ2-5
TGTGCCAGTAGTATTTCTATGACAGCGAGAGAGACCCAGTACTTC
CASSISMTARETQYF
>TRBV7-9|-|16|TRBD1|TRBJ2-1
TGTGCCAGCAGCCCGCGGACAGGGGATCTGTACAATGAGCAGTTCTTC
CASSPRTGDLYNEQFF
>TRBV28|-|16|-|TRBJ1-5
TGTGCCAGCAGTTTTGGCGGGGGCACTAGCAATCAGCCCCAGCATTTT
CASSFGGGTSNQPQHF
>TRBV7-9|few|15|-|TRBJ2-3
TGTGCCAGCAGCTTTTGGGGGCCGAGCACAGATACGCAGTATTTT
CASSFWGPSTDTQYF
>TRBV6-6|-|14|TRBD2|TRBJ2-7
TGTGCCAGCACCCCGGGGGGGTTTCGCTACGAGCAGTACTTC
CASTPGGFRYEQYF
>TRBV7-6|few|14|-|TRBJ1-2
TGTGCCAGCAGCCCCTTTTTAGCAACCTATGGCTACACCTTC
CASSPFLATYGYTF
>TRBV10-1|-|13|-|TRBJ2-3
TGCGCCAGCAGTCGGCCGGAGTCAGATACGCAGTATTTT
CASSRPESDTQYF
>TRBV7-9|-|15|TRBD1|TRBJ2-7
TGTGCCAGCAGTCAGGGGGACAGCGCTGCTTACGAGCAGTACTTC
CASSQGDSAAYEQYF
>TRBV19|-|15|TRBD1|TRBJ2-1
TGTGCCAGTAGTAATGACAGGGGGATCCTCAATGAGCAGTTCTTC
CASSNDRGILNEQFF
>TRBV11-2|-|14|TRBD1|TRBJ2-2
TGTGCCAGCACAGGGCAGGGGGCACTCGGGGAGCTGTTTTTT
CASTGQGALGELFF
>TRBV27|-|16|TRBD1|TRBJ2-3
TGTGCCAGCAGTTTAGGACACAGGGGGCGCACAGATACGCAGTATTTT
CASSLGHRGRTDTQYF
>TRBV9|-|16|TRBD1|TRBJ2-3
TGTGCCAGCAGCCCCCGGACAGGGGGCAGCGCAGATACGCAGTATTTT
CASSPRTGGSADTQYF
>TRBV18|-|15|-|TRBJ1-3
TGTGCCAGCTCACCGGCGGGGAACTCTGGAAACACCATATATTTT
CASSPAGNSGNTIYF
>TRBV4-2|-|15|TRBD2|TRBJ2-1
TGTGCCAGCAGCCAAGATAAAGGACTAGCGGGAGGTCTGTTCTTC
CASSQDKGLAGGLFF